The TCR beta chain under discussion was sequenced for a study of blood T cell repertoires in COVID-19. Generated by immunoSEQ multiplex PCR, the TCRdb table keeps only in-frame clones and is missing some. The sample gives some 270,000 clones, approximately 85% of which show up once; 9.1% is in the top ten. This clone was seen only once. Sequencing input: PBMCs or T cells enriched from blood (not recorded which). The sequence was collected from a woman aged 45-60 years with acute COVID-19.

CDR3 coding DNA: TGTGCCAGCAGTTACGAGGGAGGTGGGTCCAATGAGCAGTTCTTC. Residues: CASSYEGGGSNEQFF. The chain uses TRBV6-2 or TRBV6-3 and TRBJ2-1; a weak D match, TRBD2 (6 bases). This CDR3 region has 15 residues. Germline CDR1 is MNHEY and CDR2 is SVGEGT. The ends were cut back, 2 bases at V and 6 bases at J, with 14 bases in the middle.